What follows are 16 T cell receptor beta chains derived from one specimen sequenced in a study of T-cell memory formation after mild COVID-19 (dated by TCRdb to about 2021). The library relied on 5' RACE. The instrument was an Illumina NovaSeq 6000. TCRdb redid the processing of the public reads, applying fastp at Q25 and MiXCR, and retained in-frame beta chains. Rows merge per CDR3 protein into single entries with the most common DNA and genes. This sample holds about 50,000 distinct CDR3 sequences; 10% to 15% were observed only once. About 24% of the sample is in the top ten clones. Sequencing was performed on PBMCs or a T cell subset sorted from them (not recorded which). These TCRs come from a man aged 18-30 years who had mild COVID-19 (a few samples of this study predate the infection). The sample titles of this study are shuffled in the database, so cell type and time point are left out; the donor was told from shared clones.

This clonotype was observed a handful of times. This sequence joins TRBV6-5 and TRBJ2-7; no definite D call. There are 15 residues in the CDR3. CDR1 is MNHEY and CDR2 is SVGAGI in the germline V gene. Trimming took 6 bases from V and 2 from J, leaving 17 bases between them. In DNA form, the CDR3 reads TGTGCCAGCAGCCAACAAATTCATTCGACCTACGAGCAGTACGTC. Its protein product is CASSQQIHSTYEQYV.

This clonotype has a handful of counts. In DNA, the CDR3 is TGCGCCAGCAGTGAGAACAGGGCCACTGAACCCTACGAGCAGTACTTC. Translation: CASSENRATEPYEQYF. The rearrangement joins TRBV10-1 to TRBJ2-7; TRBD1 might be the D (6 bases). Germline V gene sequence: CDR1 WNHNN, CDR2 SYGVQD (reference sequence). V was pared by 2 bases and J by 2 bases, with 16 bases between. There are 16 residues in the CDR3.

This CDR3 is CASSYEGTLPYEQYF. Here the CDR3 DNA reads TGTGCCAGCAGTTACGAGGGGACTTTGCCCTACGAGCAGTACTTC. V usage is TRBV6-5 and J usage is TRBJ2-7; D might be TRBD2 (6 bases). The CDR3 sequence is 15 residues long. V was clipped by 2 bases and J by 2 bases, with 13 bases between them. CDR1 is MNHEY and CDR2 is SVGAGI in the germline V gene.

The chain links TRBV6-2 or TRBV6-3 to TRBJ1-2; D is ambiguous. The CDR3 extends over 14 amino acids. Germline values: CDR1 MNHEY, CDR2 SVGEGT. V was pared by 4 bases and J by 8 bases, with 17 bases between. The DNA of the CDR3 is TGTGCCAGCAGTTCACCAGCCTCCTTTATAGGCTACACCTTC. Translating gives CASSSPASFIGYTF.

This clonotype was seen only a few times. The V gene is TRBV15, the J gene TRBJ1-2; no clear D gene. In germline, CDR1 is LNHNV, CDR2 YYDKDF (reference sequence). Trimming removed 5 bases at V and 7 bases at J, with 17 bases between. This CDR3 has 14 amino acids. CDR3 in DNA: TGTGCCACCAGCGATATTAACGGGGATGGTGGCTACACCTTC. Translated, it gives CATSDINGDGGYTF.

In this sample, this clonotype turned up many times. CDR3 protein: CASSQRGWDTDTQYF. The CDR3 coding sequence is TGCGCCAGCAGCCAACGGGGATGGGACACGGATACGCAGTATTTT. The chain couples TRBV4-3 to TRBJ2-3; D is possibly TRBD1 (6 bases). CDR1 is LGHNA and CDR2 is YSLEER in the germline V gene. The CDR3 has 15 amino acids. V was cut by 2 bases and J by 6 bases, with 15 bases left in between.

This clonotype has ten or more counts. This chain joins TRBV7-9 and TRBJ2-5; D remains ambiguous. Germline CDR1 SEHNR, CDR2 FQNEAQ (reference sequence). The CDR3 is made up of 13 amino acids. The V end lost 0 bases, the J end lost 0 bases, and 2 bases lay between the germline ends. CDR3 loop: CASSLAHQETQYF. The CDR3, as DNA: TGTGCCAGCAGCTTAGCCCACCAAGAGACCCAGTACTTC.

This clonotype was counted at least ten times. The chain couples TRBV5-1 to TRBJ2-1; D not certain. The CDR3 totals 15 residues. Germline V gene data show CDR1 as SGHRS and CDR2 as YFSETQ. The V gene lost 0 bases and the J gene lost 0 bases, with 7 bases spanning the gap. CDR3 nucleotide sequence: TGCGCCAGCAGCTTGGATCCTAGCTCCTACAATGAGCAGTTCTTC. Its translation is CASSLDPSSYNEQFF.

This clonotype was observed once. The chain links TRBV6-1 to TRBJ1-2; maybe TRBD1 (5 bases). The CDR3 has 15 amino acids. CDR1 and CDR2 (germline): MNHNS, SASEGT. The germline V and J ends were trimmed by 9 bases and 4 bases, with 21 bases remaining between them. CDR3 loop: CASGSMGLIIYGYTF. The CDR3 bases are TGTGCCAGTGGCTCGATGGGACTGATCATCTATGGCTACACCTTC.

This sequence joins TRBV13 and TRBJ2-3; perhaps TRBD2 as D (5 bases). The germline V gene has CDR1 PRHDT and CDR2 FYEKMQ (reference sequence). The CDR3 spans 13 residues. V was cut by 3 bases and J by 3 bases, with 7 bases left in between. The CDR3 DNA reads as TGTGCCAGCAGCTTCCAGCGGACAGATACGCAGTATTTT. Translating gives CASSFQRTDTQYF.

The genes are TRBV12-3 or TRBV12-4 and TRBJ2-7; no reliable D call. The CDR3 totals 14 residues. The V and J ends lost 3 bases and 0 bases respectively, with 9 bases between them. CDR3 in amino acids: CASSFRQPSYEQYF. CDR3 coding DNA: TGTGCCAGCAGTTTTAGGCAGCCCTCCTACGAGCAGTACTTC.

The chain has TRBV3-1 and TRBJ2-5, with 14 nucleotides matching TRBD2. V shed 0 bases, J shed 3 bases, and the junction held 6 bases outside the gene matches. The CDR3 totals 18 residues. CDR1 is LGHDT, CDR2 YNNKEL, per germline (reference sequence). The CDR3, as DNA: TGTGCCAGCAGCCAAGATCGGACTAGCGGGGGGATAGAAGAGACCCAGTACTTC. It encodes CASSQDRTSGGIEETQYF.

This clonotype was seen more than once but under ten times. The genes are TRBV5-1 and TRBJ1-2; 8 bases agree with TRBD1. The CDR3 runs to 15 residues. Trimming at V came to 4 bases and at J to 4 bases, leaving 9 bases not matched to a gene. Per the germline V gene, CDR1 is SGHRS and CDR2 is YFSETQ. The CDR3 DNA is TGCGCCAGCAGCATAACCGGACAGGGCATCTATGGCTACACCTTC. It yields the protein CASSITGQGIYGYTF.

The chain combines TRBV19 with TRBJ2-3; weak D call: TRBD2 (6 bases). The CDR3 is made up of 15 amino acids. The V and J ends lost 6 bases and 1 base respectively, with 14 bases between them. Germline CDR1 is LNHDA and CDR2 is SQIVND (reference sequence). The CDR3: CASRGGAAGTDTQYF. The CDR3 DNA reads TGTGCCAGTAGGGGCGGGGCGGCCGGCACAGATACGCAGTATTTT.

This clonotype was recorded many times. The V call is TRBV7-7, the J call TRBJ2-1; 9 bases are shared with TRBD2. Germline values: CDR1 SSHAT, CDR2 FNYEAQ (reference sequence). This CDR3 has 18 residues. The ends lost 1 base at V and 7 bases at J; junction bases unmatched: 14. CDR3 DNA: TGTGCCAGCAGCTTAGTGGTAGAAGGGCGGGGGGGCAGAAATGAGCAGTTCTTC. As protein: CASSLVVEGRGGRNEQFF.

Only a few counts were recorded for this clonotype. CDR3 sequence (DNA): TGTGCCAGCAGTCCAGGGAATCAGCCCCAGCATTTT. Residues: CASSPGNQPQHF. This sequence joins TRBV7-9 and TRBJ1-5; D possibly corresponds to TRBD1 (5 bases). This CDR3 has 12 amino acids. Germline-derived CDR1 and CDR2 are SEHNR and FQNEAQ (reference sequence). Trimming removed 6 bases at V and 4 bases at J, with 7 bases between.